This T cell receptor beta chain was sequenced during a study of T cell repertoires in cytomegalovirus infection. Looking at the study overall: Recently described HLA-C-restricted plus well-studied HLA-B-restricted CMV epitopes were used. Indicated by public TCR beta signatures were CMV infection and matching HLA type. Study-level points and caveats: The ex vivo response showed dominance by HLA-C-restricted CMV-specific TCR beta clonotypes. The cumulative frequency of public TCR beta families distinguished individuals who carried CMV together with the relevant HLA.

TCRdb used MiXCR to reprocess the reads, holding one entry per CDR3 protein. The sample comprises roughly 800,000 distinct CDR3 sequences, 25% to 35% of which are singletons, and less than 15% rests with the top ten. This clonotype has more than one count but fewer than ten. Its antigen is undetermined. J lost 4 bases, V lost 6 bases, and 13 bases had no gene match. Per the germline V gene, CDR1 is DFQATT and CDR2 is SNEGSKA (reference sequence). CDR3 length equals 15 residues. The sample here was cultured CD8+ T cells from PBMCs, taken from culture after CMV antigen stimulation. The chain joins TRBV20-1 to TRBJ1-2, with 8 bases matching TRBD1. The clonotype was recovered from a human donor in good health (CMV status not recorded). Some clones in this sample may be carry-over from other donors' samples. The CDR3 nucleotides are TGCAGTGCGTCAGGGGGCGCGGGAGTAGGCTATGGCTACACCTTC. Its protein is CSASGGAGVGYGYTF.